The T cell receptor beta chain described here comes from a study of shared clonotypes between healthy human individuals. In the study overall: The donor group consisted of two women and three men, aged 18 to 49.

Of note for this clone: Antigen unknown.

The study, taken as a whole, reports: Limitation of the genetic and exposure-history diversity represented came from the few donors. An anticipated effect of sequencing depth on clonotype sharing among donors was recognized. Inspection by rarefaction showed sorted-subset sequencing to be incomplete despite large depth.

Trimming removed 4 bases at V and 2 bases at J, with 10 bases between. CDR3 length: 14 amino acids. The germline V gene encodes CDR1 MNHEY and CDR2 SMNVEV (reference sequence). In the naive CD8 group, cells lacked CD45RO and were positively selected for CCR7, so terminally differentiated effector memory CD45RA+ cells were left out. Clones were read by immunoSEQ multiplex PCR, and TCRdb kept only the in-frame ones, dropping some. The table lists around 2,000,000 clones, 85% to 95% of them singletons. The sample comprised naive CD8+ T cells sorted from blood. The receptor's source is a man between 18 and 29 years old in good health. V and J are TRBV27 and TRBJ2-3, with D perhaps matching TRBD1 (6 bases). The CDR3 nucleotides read TGTGCCAGCAGTTGGACAGCCCTCACAGATACGCAGTATTTT. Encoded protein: CASSWTALTDTQYF.